Listed here are 23 T cell receptor beta chains from one sample, sequenced in a study of post-analysis software for immune sequencing data. General study points: A handful of TRBV segments were more frequent in patients than controls; TRBV5-6, TRBV5-1 and TRBV20-1 belonged to this group.

Prepared libraries of TCR beta cDNA carried unique molecular identifiers. TCRdb reanalysed the PCR reads using MiXCR and keeps one entry per CDR3 protein. This repertoire shows about half a million distinct CDR3 sequences, roughly 45% found once; its top ten account for 12%. Their antigen targets remain unknown. The sample was blood. The receptors were sampled from a girl aged 10-17 years with multiple sclerosis.

This clonotype was seen only a few times. The V call is TRBV5-1, the J call TRBJ2-5; TRBD1 matches 7 bases. This CDR3 has 13 residues. V was clipped by 8 bases and J by 1 base; unmatched bases: 5. Per the germline V gene, CDR1 is SGHRS and CDR2 is YFSETQ. CDR3 DNA: TGCGCCAGTAGAAAGGGGGCCCAAGAGACCCAGTACTTC. Amino acids: CASRKGAQETQYF. Based on the CDR3 plus reference TRBV5-1 and TRBJ2-5, the full variable domain is KAGVTQTPRYLIKTRGQQVTLSCSPISGHRSVSWYQQTPGQGLQFLFEYFSETQRNKGNFPGRFSGRQFSNSRSEMNVSTLELGDSALYLCASRKGAQETQYFGPGTRLLVL.

This clonotype was recorded a few times. The chain employs TRBV3-1 and TRBJ2-6; D not certain. Germline V gene lookup returns CDR1 LGHDT and CDR2 YNNKEL (reference sequence). The CDR3 is made up of 15 amino acids. With 0 bases removed from V and 0 bases from J, the gap between germline ends came to 3 bases. The CDR3: CASSQEASGANVLTF. CDR3 bases: TGTGCCAGCAGCCAAGAGGCCTCTGGGGCCAACGTCCTGACTTTC.

The CDR3 protein is CASGLGPPNNEQFF. The CDR3 coding sequence is TGTGCCAGTGGACTAGGGCCCCCAAACAATGAGCAGTTCTTC. This chain links TRBV7-3 with TRBJ2-1, with 7 bases aligning to TRBD2. Losses at the gene ends were 9 bases for V and 5 bases for J; bases not matched to a gene: 10. Germline values: CDR1 SGHTA, CDR2 FQGTGA. The CDR3 is 14 residues long.

The chain links TRBV4-2 to TRBJ2-3, with 13 bases lining up with TRBD2. This CDR3 contains 17 residues. Germline CDR1 reads LGHNA; CDR2 reads YNFKEQ. The V gene end was trimmed by 3 bases and the J gene end by 2 bases; junction bases not matched to a gene: 5. Here the CDR3 DNA reads TGTGCCAGCAGCCAGGCGGGACTAGCGGGACCCACAGATACGCAGTATTTT. Protein sequence: CASSQAGLAGPTDTQYF.

This clonotype has only a few counts. The rearrangement uses TRBV7-9 and TRBJ2-6; tentatively, D is TRBD1 (6 bases). The ends were cut back, 5 bases at V and 2 bases at J, with 13 bases in the middle. Germline values: CDR1 SEHNR, CDR2 FQNEAQ (reference sequence). The CDR3 spans 16 residues. CDR3 nucleotide sequence: TGTGCCAGCAGCCGCCGACAGGCTGCTGGGGCCAACGTCCTGACTTTC. Amino acids: CASSRRQAAGANVLTF.

The genes are TRBV20-1 and TRBJ2-7; 12 nucleotides match TRBD2. V shed 1 base, J shed 6 bases, and the junction held 10 bases outside the gene matches. The CDR3 contains 16 residues. CDR1 and CDR2 from the germline V gene are DFQATT and SNEGSKA (reference sequence). CDR3 DNA sequence: TGCAGTGCTAGAGTTCAGATGACTAGCGGGAGTCGCGAGCAGTACTTC. Residues: CSARVQMTSGSREQYF.

The rearrangement links TRBV5-6 to TRBJ2-2, with 10 bases aligning to TRBD1. This CDR3 is built from 15 residues. The V segment lost 4 bases and the J segment 7 bases; nucleotides outside the gene matches: 7. Germline CDR1 reads SGHDT; CDR2 reads YYEEEE. The CDR3 here is CASSADRGRGGELFF. CDR3 sequence (DNA): TGTGCCAGCAGCGCCGACAGGGGGCGAGGCGGGGAGCTGTTTTTT.

V and J are TRBV27 and TRBJ2-7; 7 positions agree with TRBD1. Per the germline V gene, CDR1 is MNHEY and CDR2 is SMNVEV (reference sequence). Losses at the gene ends were 4 bases for V and 2 bases for J; bases not matched to a gene: 8. The CDR3 consists of 15 residues. CDR3 protein: CASSSAEQGPYEQYF. CDR3 DNA: TGTGCCAGCAGTTCCGCGGAACAGGGGCCCTACGAGCAGTACTTC.

This chain links TRBV4-1 with TRBJ1-1, with 7 bases aligning to TRBD1. The CDR3 is 15 residues long. Germline assignment: CDR1 MGHRA and CDR2 YSYEKL. Unmatched junction bases numbered 8, after V lost 4 bases and J lost 3 bases. The CDR3 nucleotides are TGCGCCAGCAGCCCTCGCCCAGGGGGGGACACTGAAGCTTTCTTT. It is translated as CASSPRPGGDTEAFF.

Turning to this clonotype: A much larger clonotype is one base distant, so this may be a read error. The genes are TRBV10-3 and TRBJ2-7; the D gene could be TRBD1 or TRBD2 (5 bases each). Trimming removed 3 bases from V and 12 bases from J, with 12 bases in between. The V gene's germline CDR1 is ENHRY and CDR2 SYGVKD. The CDR3 runs to 11 residues. CDR3 bases: TGTGCCATCAGTGAAGGGGAGACCCTGTACTTC. It translates to CAISEGETLYF.

The rearrangement uses TRBV29-1 and TRBJ1-2; D is undetermined. The CDR3 sequence is 15 residues long. Trimming took off 0 bases at V and 1 base at J, with 12 bases between the two ends. Germline V gene data show CDR1 as SQVTM and CDR2 as ANQGSEA. The CDR3 protein is CSVEDVAALNYGYTF. The CDR3 region has the DNA TGCAGCGTTGAAGACGTGGCGGCCCTTAACTATGGCTACACCTTC. Full variable domain (remainder filled in from reference TRBV29-1 and TRBJ1-2): SAVISQKPSRDICQRGTSLTIQCQVDSQVTMMFWYRQQPGQSLTLIATANQGSEATYESGFVIDKFPISRPNLTFSTLTVSNMSPEDSSIYLCSVEDVAALNYGYTFGSGTRLTVV.

The chain couples TRBV4-1 to TRBJ1-3; 8 nucleotides agree with TRBD1. CDR1 is MGHRA, CDR2 YSYEKL, per germline. CDR3 length equals 17 residues. The V and J ends lost 1 base and 4 bases, in that order; junction bases with no gene match: 9. CDR3: CASSQVHQGAQGNTIYF. DNA for the CDR3: TGCGCCAGCAGCCAAGTACATCAGGGGGCGCAAGGAAACACCATATATTTT.

This clonotype was observed once. This chain's CDR3 is CASSLGGNGQPQHF. CDR3 nucleotides: TGTGCCAGCAGCTTAGGGGGTAACGGGCAGCCCCAGCATTTT. V usage is TRBV7-9 and J usage is TRBJ1-5; D ambiguous. The germline CDR1 and CDR2 sequences are SEHNR and FQNEAQ (reference sequence). This CDR3 spans 14 amino acids. V lost 1 base and J lost 7, with 11 bases in between.

The gene calls are TRBV6-1 and TRBJ2-3; no clear D gene. This CDR3 is built from 14 residues. Trimming took 6 bases from V and 1 from J, leaving 11 bases between them. Germline assignment: CDR1 MNHNS and CDR2 SASEGT. CDR3 sequence reads: CASRPPGGTDTQYF. The CDR3 region has the DNA TGTGCCAGCAGGCCCCCTGGGGGCACAGATACGCAGTATTTT.

Comments on this clonotype: The junction departs from the called germline gene at one end, perhaps through a read error. The chain couples TRBV4-1 to TRBJ1-3, with D uncertain. CDR3 length equals 12 residues. Germline CDR1 and CDR2: MGHRA and YSYEKL. For the CDR3, the DNA is TGCGCCAGCAGTCAAGCTGGAAACACCATATATTTT. Translating gives CASSQAGNTIYF.

The chain recombines TRBV4-2 with TRBJ2-7; 7 bases agree with TRBD2. Germline V gene data show CDR1 as LGHNA and CDR2 as YNFKEQ. The CDR3 is 15 residues long. Germline trimming cut 1 base from V and 2 bases from J; bases unmatched to any gene: 5. CDR3 sequence (DNA): TGTGCCAGCAGCCAAGGGGGCGCGGGAGCCTACGAGCAGTACTTC. This translates into CASSQGGAGAYEQYF.

The genes are TRBV11-2 and TRBJ2-3; 10 bases match TRBD2. This CDR3 has 17 residues. After removal of 1 base from V and 3 bases from J, the junction contained 7 bases not matched to a gene. Germline CDR1 and CDR2: SGHAT and FQNNGV. CDR3 nucleotide sequence: TGTGCCAGCAGCTTAGTTCCTAGCGGGAGCGGGACAGATACGCAGTATTTT. Its translation: CASSLVPSGSGTDTQYF.

This chain joins TRBV4-2 and TRBJ1-6; tentative D call: TRBD1 (6 bases). This CDR3 contains 13 residues. Deletions cut 3 bases from V and 9 bases from J, with 9 bases between. Looked up from germline, CDR1 is LGHNA and CDR2 is YNFKEQ. The CDR3 nucleotides read TGTGCCAGCAGCCAGGAGACAGGTTCACCCCTCCACTTT. As protein: CASSQETGSPLHF.

The genes are TRBV7-9 and TRBJ2-6; D is unresolved. The ends were cut back, 1 base at V and 3 bases at J, with 7 bases in the middle. The CDR3 totals 15 residues. Germline CDR1 reads SEHNR; CDR2 reads FQNEAQ (reference sequence). CDR3 amino acids: CASSLDGGGANVLTF. CDR3 nucleotide sequence: TGTGCCAGCAGCTTAGACGGTGGTGGGGCCAACGTCCTGACTTTC.

This clonotype was seen more than once but under ten times. The chain links TRBV28 to TRBJ2-7; D may match TRBD1 or TRBD2 (5 bases each). This CDR3 spans 17 amino acids. CDR1 is MDHEN and CDR2 is SYDVKM in the germline V gene. V lost 3 bases and J 3 bases, leaving 21 bases between the germline ends. The CDR3 coding sequence is TGTGCCAGCAGTTTCTGGGGGATTGGGCAGGGTAGCTACGAGCAGTACTTC. It specifies CASSFWGIGQGSYEQYF.

This clonotype has only a few counts. This chain uses TRBV29-1 with TRBJ2-1; either TRBD1 or TRBD2 may supply D (5 bases each). The CDR3 spans 14 residues. The germline V gene encodes CDR1 SQVTM and CDR2 ANQGSEA. V gave up 5 bases and J gave up 8 bases, with 19 bases separating them. CDR3 sequence: CSVFRDQPQDEQFF. The CDR3 coding sequence is TGCAGCGTTTTTCGGGACCAACCCCAGGATGAGCAGTTCTTC.

The CDR3 here is CASSLRLAGSYEQYF. CDR3 bases: TGCGCCAGCAGCTTGAGGCTAGCGGGATCCTACGAGCAGTACTTC. The chain links TRBV5-1 to TRBJ2-7; the match to TRBD2 covers 9 bases. V shed 1 base, J shed 1 base, and the junction held 3 bases outside the gene matches. CDR3 size: 15 residues. Germline CDR1 SGHRS, CDR2 YFSETQ.

The chain combines TRBV9 with TRBJ2-1, with D uncertain. The germline V gene has CDR1 SGDLS and CDR2 YYNGEE. This CDR3 region has 12 residues. V was trimmed by 2 bases and J by 4 bases, leaving 4 bases between them. The CDR3 region is CASSVGYNEQFF. DNA of the CDR3: TGTGCCAGCAGCGTGGGGTACAATGAGCAGTTCTTC.